This entry lists 8 T cell receptor beta chains sequenced from one sample in a study of cytomegalovirus exposure and HLA in healthy donors. Vbeta (60) and Jbeta (13) primers were used in the PCR. The protocol was immunoSEQ multiplex PCR, while the TCRdb copy is restricted to in-frame clones and leaves out a portion. This sample has under 200,000 clones, with approximately 70% found just once. The specimen was PBMCs. Receptors originate from a woman aged 35 to 49 in good health and CMV-seropositive.

This sequence joins TRBV6-5 and TRBJ2-3; TRBD2 matches 10 bases. V shed 5 bases, J shed 5 bases, and the junction held 7 bases outside the gene matches. There are 15 residues in the CDR3. Germline V gene data show CDR1 as MNHEY and CDR2 as SVGAGI. CDR3 in DNA: TGTGCCAGCAGTCTTAGCGGGAGGTTAGGAGATACGCAGTATTTT. It translates to CASSLSGRLGDTQYF.

This clone was picked up one time. The chain has TRBV12-5 and TRBJ2-3; TRBD2 agrees at 8 bases. The CDR3 contains 17 residues. The V gene's germline CDR1 is LGHNT and CDR2 FRNRAP. Trimming took 0 bases from V and 0 from J; bases not matched to a gene: 5. The CDR3 DNA sequence: TGTGCTAGTGGTTTGGTACTGGCGGGGGGAAGCACAGATACGCAGTATTTT. It translates to CASGLVLAGGSTDTQYF.

The chain uses TRBV25-1 and TRBJ1-3; maybe TRBD1 (6 bases). The V end was cut by 1 base, the J end by 4 bases, with 11 bases between. The CDR3 runs 15 residues. Germline V gene data show CDR1 as MGHDK and CDR2 as SYGVNS. The CDR3 region is CASSELQGRGNTIYF. DNA of the CDR3: TGTGCCAGCAGTGAATTACAGGGCAGAGGAAACACCATATATTTT.

The rearrangement uses TRBV4-2 and TRBJ2-2; 9 bases align to TRBD1. Trimming cost V 4 bases and J 6 bases; bases outside gene matches: 12. CDR3 size: 17 residues. The germline CDR1 and CDR2 sequences are LGHNA and YNFKEQ. The CDR3 loop is CASSPNRITGGSGELFF. DNA of the CDR3: TGTGCCAGCAGCCCGAACAGAATTACAGGGGGCTCCGGGGAGCTGTTTTTT.

This clone was recorded only once. V and J are TRBV19 and TRBJ2-2; 9 bases fit TRBD2. The germline V gene has CDR1 LNHDA and CDR2 SQIVND (reference sequence). This CDR3 region has 16 residues. The V segment lost 5 bases and the J segment 4 bases; nucleotides outside the gene matches: 8. The chain's CDR3 is CASSRIAGVPTGELFF. The CDR3 bases are TGTGCCAGTAGTCGAATAGCGGGGGTCCCCACCGGGGAGCTGTTTTTT.

This chain uses TRBV18 with TRBJ1-2; the match to TRBD1 covers 7 bases. The CDR3 length is 13 residues. CDR1 is KGHSH, CDR2 LQKENI, per germline. V was clipped by 6 bases and J by 8 bases; unmatched bases: 9. The CDR3 loop reads CASSLTGVEGYTF. CDR3 in DNA: TGTGCCAGCTCGCTCACAGGGGTAGAGGGCTACACCTTC.

In the case of this clone: At the DNA level, this CDR3 is encoded by other sequences in the same sample as well. The gene calls are TRBV4-1 and TRBJ2-1; D perhaps matches TRBD1 (5 bases). This CDR3 is built from 15 residues. V lost 1 base to trimming and J lost 7 bases, with 14 bases between them. The germline V gene has CDR1 MGHRA and CDR2 YSYEKL. The CDR3 DNA reads as TGCGCCAGCAGCCAAGGCAGGGTTGGGCAAAATGAGCAGTTCTTC. Amino acids: CASSQGRVGQNEQFF.

This clone was picked up a small number of times. V and J are TRBV6-5 and TRBJ2-7; no clear D gene. CDR3 size: 14 residues. Looked up from germline, CDR1 is MNHEY and CDR2 is SVGAGI. Trimming removed 2 bases at V and 2 bases at J, with 10 bases between. The CDR3 bases are TGTGCCAGCAGTTACGATCAGGTTGCCTACGAGCAGTACTTC. It codes for CASSYDQVAYEQYF.